The clone carrying this T cell receptor (beta chain) appeared many times. What it recognizes is unknown. The sample is drawn from a study of T cells in Graves' hyperthyroidism and ophthalmopathy. TCR beta CDR3 regions were amplified from RNA transcripts. An initial round of RT-PCR targeting the TCR CDR3 relied on the HTBI primer set. Via MiXCR, TCRdb re-called the multiplex PCR reads, giving one row per CDR3 protein. The table records hundreds of thousands of distinct CDR3 sequences, under 25% of them present only once. Disease duration was under 3 months in the ophthalmopathy patients, who also had a Clinical Activity Score of at least 3 and a NOSPECS grade of at least 4. Trimming removed 2 bases from V and 6 bases from J, with 7 bases in between. This CDR3 is 13 amino acids long. The germline CDR1 and CDR2 sequences are SGHAT and FQNNGV. Study-wide findings and caveats: Stable hyperthyroidism was separated from ophthalmopathy by a model based on 13 V-J features.

J is TRBJ2-2 and V is TRBV11-2; the D gene is possibly TRBD1 (6 bases). The receptor's source is a woman aged 70-85 years with Graves' ophthalmopathy. Sequencing was carried out using blood. This CDR3 reads CASSLQGPGELFF. For the CDR3, the DNA is TGTGCCAGCAGCTTACAGGGGCCCGGGGAGCTGTTTTTT. The full variable domain, in which reference TRBV11-2 and TRBJ2-2 provide the parts outside the CDR3, is EAGVAQSPRYKIIEKRQSVAFWCNPISGHATLYWYQQILGQGPKLLIQFQNNGVVDDSQLPKDRFSAERLKGVDSTLKIQPAKLEDSAVYLCASSLQGPGELFFGEGSRLTVL.